The clone carrying this T cell receptor (beta chain) was seen at least ten times. The record originates from a study of T cells in Graves' hyperthyroidism and ophthalmopathy. Turning to the study itself: Peripheral blood sampling occurred at initial diagnosis, before any treatment.

The study enrolled patients aged 18 to 65 with newly diagnosed hyperthyroidism of under 2 months' duration. On the basis of clinical symptoms, serum thyroxine and TRAb, thyroid ultrasound and orbital computed tomography, diagnoses were made. TCR beta CDR3 regions were amplified from RNA transcripts. With the HTBI primer set, the TCR CDR3 went through a first round of RT-PCR. TCRdb re-called the multiplex PCR reads through MiXCR, storing one row per CDR3 protein. The repertoire holds approximately 300,000 distinct CDR3 sequences, with roughly 17% as singletons. J lost 10 bases, V lost 4 bases, and 6 bases had no gene match. Germline CDR1 is SGHTA and CDR2 is FQGTGA. The CDR3 covers 13 residues.

Sequencing was carried out using blood. The chain is built from TRBV7-3 and TRBJ1-1; 10 positions agree with TRBD1. The sequence was obtained from a man aged 25-45 years with Graves' hyperthyroidism. CDR3 region: CASSSGQGGTAFF. Here the CDR3 DNA reads TGTGCCAGCAGCTCCGGACAGGGGGGCACAGCTTTCTTT.